The T cell receptor (beta chain) described here comes from a study of tumor-infiltrating lymphocytes in localized non-small cell lung cancer. About this clone itself: Its target is unknown.

The data were produced by immunoSEQ multiplex PCR, yet TCRdb's version contains in-frame clones alone and is incomplete. This sample carries about 14,000 clones, about four fifths of them seen once, and the ten largest clones take approximately 21%. General study points: TCR sequencing covered a subset of patients with enough tissue.

The CDR3 is 16 residues long. Germline-derived CDR1 and CDR2 are SGHAT and FQNNGV. Deletions cut 5 bases from V and 0 bases from J, with 16 bases between. The chain combines TRBV11-2 with TRBJ1-1; D is undetermined. This TCR derives from a human donor with non-small cell lung cancer. The sample was lung tumor tissue. In DNA, the CDR3 is TGTGCCAGCAGCCCCCGGCCGGGTGTCGTGAACACTGAAGCTTTCTTT. Translation gives CASSPRPGVVNTEAFF.